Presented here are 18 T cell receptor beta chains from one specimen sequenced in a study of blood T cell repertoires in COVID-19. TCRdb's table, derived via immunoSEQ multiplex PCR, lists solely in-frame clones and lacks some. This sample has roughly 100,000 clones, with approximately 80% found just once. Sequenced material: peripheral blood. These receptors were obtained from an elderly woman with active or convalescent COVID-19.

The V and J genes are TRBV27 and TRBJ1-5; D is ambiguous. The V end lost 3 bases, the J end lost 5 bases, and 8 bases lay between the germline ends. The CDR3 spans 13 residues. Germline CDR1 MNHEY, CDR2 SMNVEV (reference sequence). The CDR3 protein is CASSLWRDQPQHF. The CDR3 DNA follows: TGTGCCAGCAGTTTGTGGAGGGATCAGCCCCAGCATTTT.

CDR3 region: CASGLRNTGELFF. The DNA for the CDR3 is TGTGCTAGTGGTTTGCGGAACACCGGGGAGCTGTTTTTT. This chain uses TRBV12-5 with TRBJ2-2, with D unclear. In germline, CDR1 is LGHNT, CDR2 FRNRAP. V was shortened by 2 bases and J by 1 base, with 2 bases between the two germline ends. The CDR3 has 13 residues.

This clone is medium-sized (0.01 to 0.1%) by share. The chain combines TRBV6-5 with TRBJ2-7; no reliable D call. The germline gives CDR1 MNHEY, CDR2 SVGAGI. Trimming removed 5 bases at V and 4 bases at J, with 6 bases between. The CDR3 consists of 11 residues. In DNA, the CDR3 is TGTGCCAGCAGTAGTGCGTACGAGCAGTACTTC. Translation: CASSSAYEQYF.

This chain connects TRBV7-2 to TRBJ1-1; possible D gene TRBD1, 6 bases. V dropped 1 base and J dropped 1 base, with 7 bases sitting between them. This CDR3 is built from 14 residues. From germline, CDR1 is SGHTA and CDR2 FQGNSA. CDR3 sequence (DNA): TGTGCCAGCAGCTTAGGGGGGCCGAACACTGAAGCTTTCTTT. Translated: CASSLGGPNTEAFF.

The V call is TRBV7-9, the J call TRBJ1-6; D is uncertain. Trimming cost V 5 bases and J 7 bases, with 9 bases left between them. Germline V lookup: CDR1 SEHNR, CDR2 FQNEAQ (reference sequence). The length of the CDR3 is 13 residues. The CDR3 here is CASSPYINSPLHF. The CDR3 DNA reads TGTGCCAGCAGCCCCTATATCAATTCACCCCTCCACTTT. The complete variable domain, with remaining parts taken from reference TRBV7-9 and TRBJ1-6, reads DTGVSQNPRHKITKRGQNVTFRCDPISEHNRLYWYRQTLGQGPEFLTYFQNEAQLEKSRLLSDRFSAERPKGSFSTLEIQRTEQGDSAMYLCASSPYINSPLHFGNGTRLTVT.

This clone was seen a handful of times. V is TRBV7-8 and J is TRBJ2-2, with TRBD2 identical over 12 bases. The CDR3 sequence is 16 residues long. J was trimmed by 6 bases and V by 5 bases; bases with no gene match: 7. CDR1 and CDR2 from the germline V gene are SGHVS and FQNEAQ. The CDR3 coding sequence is TGTGCCAGCAGCGCTAGCGGGGGGGCCTCCCCCGGGGAGCTGTTTTTT. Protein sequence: CASSASGGASPGELFF.

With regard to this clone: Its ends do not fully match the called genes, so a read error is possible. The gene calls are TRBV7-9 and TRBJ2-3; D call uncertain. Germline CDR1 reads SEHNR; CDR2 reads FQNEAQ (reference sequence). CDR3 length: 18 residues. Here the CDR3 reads CASSLDPQSSGHTATQYF. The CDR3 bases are TGTGCCAGCAGCTTAGATCCACAGTCCTCTGGCCACACAGCTACGCAGTATTTT.

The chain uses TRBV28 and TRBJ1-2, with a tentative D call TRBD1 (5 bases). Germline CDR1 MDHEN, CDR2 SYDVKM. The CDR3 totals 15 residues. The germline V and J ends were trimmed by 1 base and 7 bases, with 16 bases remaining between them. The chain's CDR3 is CASSLSQQGMGGYTF. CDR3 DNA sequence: TGTGCCAGCAGTTTATCTCAGCAGGGCATGGGTGGCTACACCTTC.

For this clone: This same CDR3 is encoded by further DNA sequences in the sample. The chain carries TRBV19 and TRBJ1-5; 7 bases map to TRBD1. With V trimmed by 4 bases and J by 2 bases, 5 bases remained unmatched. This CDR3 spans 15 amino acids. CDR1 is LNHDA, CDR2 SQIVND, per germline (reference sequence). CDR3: CASSTRQGGNQPQHF. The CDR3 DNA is TGTGCCAGTAGTACGAGACAGGGTGGCAATCAGCCCCAGCATTTT.

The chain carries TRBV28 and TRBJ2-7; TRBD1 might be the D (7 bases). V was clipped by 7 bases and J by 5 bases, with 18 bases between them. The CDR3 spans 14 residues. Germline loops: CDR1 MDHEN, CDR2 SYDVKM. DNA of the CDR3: TGTGCCAGCACTAAGTACGGCAGGGGGGACGAGCAGTACTTC. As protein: CASTKYGRGDEQYF.

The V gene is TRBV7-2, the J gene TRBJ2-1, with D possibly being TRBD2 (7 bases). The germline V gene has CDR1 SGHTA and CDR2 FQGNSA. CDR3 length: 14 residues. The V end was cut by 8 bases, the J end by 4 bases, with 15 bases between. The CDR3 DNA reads TGTGCCAGCGTTGGGGAGGGGGGATACAATGAGCAGTTCTTC. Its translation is CASVGEGGYNEQFF.

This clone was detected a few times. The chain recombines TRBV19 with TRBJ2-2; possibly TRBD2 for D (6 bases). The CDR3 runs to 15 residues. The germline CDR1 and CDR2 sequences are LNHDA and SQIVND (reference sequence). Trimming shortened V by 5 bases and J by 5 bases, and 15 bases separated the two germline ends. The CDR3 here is CASSLQGGGTGELFF. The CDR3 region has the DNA TGTGCCAGTAGTCTCCAAGGCGGAGGGACCGGGGAGCTGTTTTTT. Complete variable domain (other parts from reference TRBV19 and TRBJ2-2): DGGITQSPKYLFRKEGQNVTLSCEQNLNHDAMYWYRQDPGQGLRLIYYSQIVNDFQKGDIAEGYSVSREKKESFPLTVTSAQKNPTAFYLCASSLQGGGTGELFFGEGSRLTVL.

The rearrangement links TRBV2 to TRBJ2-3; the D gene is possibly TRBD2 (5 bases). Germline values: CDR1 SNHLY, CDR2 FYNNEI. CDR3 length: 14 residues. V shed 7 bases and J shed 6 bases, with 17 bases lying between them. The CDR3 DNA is TGTGCCAGCATCGGACTCCGAAAAGGGGATACGCAGTATTTT. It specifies CASIGLRKGDTQYF. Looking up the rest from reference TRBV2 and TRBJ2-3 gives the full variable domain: EPEVTQTPSHQVTQMGQEVILRCVPISNHLYFYWYRQILGQKVEFLVSFYNNEISEKSEIFDDQFSVERPDGSNFTLKIRSTKLEDSAMYFCASIGLRKGDTQYFGPGTRLTVL.

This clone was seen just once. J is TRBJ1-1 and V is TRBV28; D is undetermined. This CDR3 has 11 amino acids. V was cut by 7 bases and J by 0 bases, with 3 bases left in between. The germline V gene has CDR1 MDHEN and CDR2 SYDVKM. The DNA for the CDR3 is TGTGCCAGCACGGTGAACACTGAAGCTTTCTTT. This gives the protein CASTVNTEAFF.

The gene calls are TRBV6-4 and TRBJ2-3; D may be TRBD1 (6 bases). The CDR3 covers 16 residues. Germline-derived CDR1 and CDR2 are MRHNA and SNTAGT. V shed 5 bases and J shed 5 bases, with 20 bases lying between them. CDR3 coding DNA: TGTGCCAGCAGTACGGTTACAGGGCTACTGGGAGATACGCAGTATTTT. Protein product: CASSTVTGLLGDTQYF.

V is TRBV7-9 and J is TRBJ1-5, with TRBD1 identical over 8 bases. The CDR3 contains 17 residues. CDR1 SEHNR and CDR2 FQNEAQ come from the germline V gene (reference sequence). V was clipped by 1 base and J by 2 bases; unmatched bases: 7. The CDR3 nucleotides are TGTGCCAGCAGCTTAGTTCAGGGGGCAAACGGCAATCAGCCCCAGCATTTT. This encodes CASSLVQGANGNQPQHF.

CDR3 in DNA: TGTGCCAGCAGCGTAGAGGAGGGGTCCGCTTTCTTT. Translation gives CASSVEEGSAFF. The chain uses TRBV9 and TRBJ1-1; possibly TRBD1 for D (5 bases). The CDR3 covers 12 residues. Germline V gives CDR1 SGDLS, CDR2 YYNGEE. V dropped 0 bases and J dropped 11 bases, with 11 bases sitting between them.

The CDR3 loop is CASSLRETNTGELFF. Written as DNA, the CDR3 is TGCGCCAGCAGCTTGCGGGAGACAAACACCGGGGAGCTGTTTTTT. The chain employs TRBV5-1 and TRBJ2-2, with D perhaps TRBD2 (6 bases). CDR1 and CDR2 (germline): SGHRS, YFSETQ. The CDR3 loop spans 15 amino acids. Trimming stripped 1 base from V and 2 bases from J, with 9 bases between.